A selection of T cell receptor beta chains follows, all from one sample in a study of CD8 T cells in Susac syndrome. TCRdb called the immunoSEQ multiplex PCR reads again in MiXCR, with one record for every CDR3 protein. The repertoire includes 400,000 or so distinct CDR3 sequences, 75% to 90% of them detected once, and under 0.15% sits in the top ten. Material for sequencing was CD8+ T cells from PBMCs. All receptors derive from a human donor with multiple sclerosis. Each CDR3 is given with its conserved first and last residue. The D gene is left open where the match is weak. The size field is filled for only some rows; it gives once, few, many or a size class.

cdr3_aa: CASSFTQRLGTDTQYF; cdr3_nt: TGTGCCAGCAGTTTCACACAGCGGTTGGGCACAGATACGCAGTATTTT; j_call: TRBJ2-3; clone_size: .; d_call: .; v_call: TRBV12-3/TRBV12-4
cdr3_aa: CTSSQDGAARVMNTEAVF; cdr3_nt: TGCACCAGCAGCCAAGATGGGGCAGCTAGAGTGATGAACACTGAAGCTGTCTTT; j_call: TRBJ1-1; clone_size: .; d_call: .; v_call: TRBV1
cdr3_aa: CASTQTGTGSIGNTIYF; cdr3_nt: TGTGCCAGCACCCAAACCGGGACAGGGTCGATTGGAAACACCATATATTTT; j_call: TRBJ1-3; clone_size: .; d_call: TRBD1; v_call: TRBV6-1
cdr3_aa: CASSLGSKDQPQHF; cdr3_nt: TGTGCCAGCAGTTTGGGTTCGAAGGATCAGCCCCAGCATTTT; j_call: TRBJ1-5; clone_size: .; d_call: .; v_call: TRBV27
cdr3_aa: CAWMGHESYEQYF; cdr3_nt: TGTGCCTGGATGGGACACGAAAGCTACGAGCAGTACTTC; j_call: TRBJ2-7; clone_size: few; d_call: .; v_call: TRBV30
cdr3_aa: CASSQGPQRGSTDTQYF; cdr3_nt: TGTGCCAGCAGCCAAGGGCCCCAGCGGGGTAGCACAGATACGCAGTATTTT; j_call: TRBJ2-3; clone_size: .; d_call: TRBD2; v_call: TRBV3-1
cdr3_aa: CASSPYRGLNTEAFF; cdr3_nt: TGTGCCAGTAGTCCCTACAGGGGACTGAACACTGAAGCTTTCTTT; j_call: TRBJ1-1; clone_size: .; d_call: TRBD1; v_call: TRBV19
cdr3_aa: CSVEDGDTKNYGYTF; cdr3_nt: TGCAGCGTTGAAGACGGGGACACAAAGAACTATGGCTACACCTTC; j_call: TRBJ1-2; clone_size: .; d_call: .; v_call: TRBV29-1
cdr3_aa: CASSPGGWGHQPQHF; cdr3_nt: TGTGCCAGCAGCCCCGGGGGGTGGGGGCATCAGCCCCAGCATTTT; j_call: TRBJ1-5; clone_size: .; d_call: .; v_call: TRBV28
cdr3_aa: CASTSAYEQYF; cdr3_nt: TGTGCCAGTACGTCGGCCTACGAGCAGTACTTC; j_call: TRBJ2-7; clone_size: .; d_call: .; v_call: TRBV19
cdr3_aa: CASSPTGAGQQPQHF; cdr3_nt: TGTGCCAGCAGCCCTACAGGGGCTGGGCAGCAGCCCCAGCATTTT; j_call: TRBJ1-5; clone_size: .; d_call: TRBD1; v_call: TRBV4-2
cdr3_aa: CASSLDRAAGELFF; cdr3_nt: TGTGCCAGCAGTCTAGACAGGGCCGCCGGGGAGCTGTTTTTT; j_call: TRBJ2-2; clone_size: once; d_call: TRBD1; v_call: TRBV12-3/TRBV12-4
cdr3_aa: CSADTGWYGYTF; cdr3_nt: TGCAGTGCTGACACGGGGTGGTATGGCTACACCTTC; j_call: TRBJ1-2; clone_size: once; d_call: .; v_call: TRBV20-1
cdr3_aa: CASREEGNTEAFF; cdr3_nt: TGTGCCAGTCGCGAGGAGGGTAACACTGAAGCTTTCTTT; j_call: TRBJ1-1; clone_size: .; d_call: .; v_call: TRBV19
cdr3_aa: CASRPGHDTYEQYF; cdr3_nt: TGTGCCAGCAGGCCGGGACACGATACCTACGAGCAGTACTTC; j_call: TRBJ2-7; clone_size: .; d_call: .; v_call: TRBV2
cdr3_aa: CSASGWTSGVGDEQYF; cdr3_nt: TGCAGTGCTAGTGGTTGGACTAGCGGGGTCGGGGACGAGCAGTACTTC; j_call: TRBJ2-7; clone_size: .; d_call: TRBD2; v_call: TRBV20-1